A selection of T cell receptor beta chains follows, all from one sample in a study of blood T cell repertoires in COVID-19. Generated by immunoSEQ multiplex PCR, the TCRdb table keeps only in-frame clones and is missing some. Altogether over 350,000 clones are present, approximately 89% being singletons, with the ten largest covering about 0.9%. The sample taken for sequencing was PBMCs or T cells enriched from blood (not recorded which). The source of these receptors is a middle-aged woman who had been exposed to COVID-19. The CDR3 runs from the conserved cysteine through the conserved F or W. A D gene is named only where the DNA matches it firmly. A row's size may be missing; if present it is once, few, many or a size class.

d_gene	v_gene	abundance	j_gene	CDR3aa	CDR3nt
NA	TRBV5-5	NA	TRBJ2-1	CASSLRGGTSSYNEQFF	TGTGCCAGCAGCTTGCGTGGCGGGACCAGCTCCTACAATGAGCAGTTCTTC
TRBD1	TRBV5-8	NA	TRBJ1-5	CASSLFRGRRSNQPQHF	TGTGCCAGCAGCTTGTTTAGGGGGCGAAGAAGCAATCAGCCCCAGCATTTT
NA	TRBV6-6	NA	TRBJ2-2	CASSFTTASGELFF	TGTGCCAGCAGTTTTACGACAGCCTCCGGGGAGCTGTTTTTT
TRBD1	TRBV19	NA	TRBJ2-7	CASSDRGYREQYF	TGTGCCAGTAGTGACAGGGGGTACCGGGAGCAGTACTTC
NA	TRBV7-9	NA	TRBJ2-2	CASSLGLGDTGELFF	TGTGCCAGCAGCTTAGGGTTAGGGGACACCGGGGAGCTGTTTTTT
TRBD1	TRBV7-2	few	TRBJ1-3	CASSPGTGIHTIYF	TGTGCCAGCAGCCCCGGGACAGGGATCCACACCATATATTTT
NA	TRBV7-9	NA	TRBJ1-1	CASSSSKGSTEAFF	TGTGCCAGCAGCTCCTCGAAGGGGTCCACTGAAGCTTTCTTT
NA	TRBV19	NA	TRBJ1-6	CASSIWAGYSPLHF	TGTGCCAGTAGTATCTGGGCAGGGTATTCACCCCTCCACTTT
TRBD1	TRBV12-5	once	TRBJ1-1	CASGPGQGPFMNTEAFF	TGTGCTAGTGGTCCCGGACAGGGCCCATTCATGAACACTGAAGCTTTCTTT
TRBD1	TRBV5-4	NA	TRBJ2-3	CASSRDRVVDTQYF	TGTGCCAGCAGCCGGGACAGGGTAGTAGATACGCAGTATTTT
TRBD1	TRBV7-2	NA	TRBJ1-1	CASSFDHRGSTEAFF	TGTGCCAGCAGCTTCGACCACAGGGGAAGTACTGAAGCTTTCTTT
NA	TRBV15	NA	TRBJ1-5	CATSRDRRRGARHQPQHF	TGTGCCACCAGCAGAGATAGGCGGCGGGGCGCGAGACATCAGCCCCAGCATTTT
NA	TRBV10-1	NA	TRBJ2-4	CASSGGPNLAKNIQYF	TGCGCCAGCAGTGGGGGGCCAAATCTAGCCAAAAACATTCAGTACTTC
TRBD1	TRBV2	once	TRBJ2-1	CASTGTGIQDEQFF	TGTGCCAGCACCGGGACAGGGATCCAGGATGAGCAGTTCTTC
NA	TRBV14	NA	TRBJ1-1	CASSHKQGLTATEAFF	TGTGCCAGCAGCCACAAACAGGGTCTCACCGCGACTGAAGCTTTCTTT
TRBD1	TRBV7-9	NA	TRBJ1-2	CASSPWQGAGYTF	TGTGCCAGCAGCCCCTGGCAGGGGGCTGGCTACACCTTC
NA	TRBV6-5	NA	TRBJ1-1	CASSRGLNTEAFF	TGTGCCAGCAGTAGGGGTTTGAACACTGAAGCTTTCTTT
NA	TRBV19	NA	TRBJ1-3	CASRNDGAGNTIYF	TGTGCCAGTAGAAATGACGGGGCTGGAAACACCATATATTTT
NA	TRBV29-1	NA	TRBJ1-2	CSVEAGHKYGYTF	TGCAGCGTCGAAGCGGGACATAAGTATGGCTACACCTTC
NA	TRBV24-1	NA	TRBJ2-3	CATSEVGLHTDTQYF	TGTGCCACCAGTGAGGTAGGACTACACACAGATACGCAGTATTTT
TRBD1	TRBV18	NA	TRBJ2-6	CASSPPTGGGSGANVLTF	TGTGCCAGCTCACCACCGACAGGGGGCGGCTCTGGGGCCAACGTCCTGACTTTC
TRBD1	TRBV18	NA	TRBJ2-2	CASSPRLSTTGGRTNTGELFF	TGTGCCAGCTCACCAAGGCTTAGTACGACAGGGGGCCGAACGAACACCGGGGAGCTGTTTTTT
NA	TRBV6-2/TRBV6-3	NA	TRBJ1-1	CASSYQGGEAFF	TGTGCCAGCAGTTACCAGGGAGGTGAAGCTTTCTTT
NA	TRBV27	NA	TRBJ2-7	CASSPTPGTLRFREQYF	TGTGCCAGCAGTCCGACCCCAGGTACCCTAAGGTTCCGGGAGCAGTACTTC
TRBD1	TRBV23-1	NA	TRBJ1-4	CASSQTLPGTARNEKLFF	TGCGCCAGCAGTCAAACCTTACCCGGGACAGCACGCAATGAAAAACTGTTTTTT
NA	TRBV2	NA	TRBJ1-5	CASRGGRNQPQHF	TGTGCCAGCAGGGGGGGTCGCAATCAGCCCCAGCATTTT
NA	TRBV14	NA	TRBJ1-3	CASSRIPNGLGNTIYF	TGTGCCAGCAGCCGGATACCCAATGGGCTCGGAAACACCATATATTTT
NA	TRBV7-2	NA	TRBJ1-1	CASSSGPNTEAFF	TGTGCCAGCAGCTCGGGTCCTAACACTGAAGCTTTCTTT
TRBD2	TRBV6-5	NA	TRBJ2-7	CASSTSGTSGDEQYF	TGTGCCAGCAGTACCTCCGGGACTAGTGGGGACGAGCAGTACTTC
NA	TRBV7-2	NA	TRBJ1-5	CASSLKISSDQPQHF	TGTGCCAGCAGCTTAAAGATCTCCTCGGATCAGCCCCAGCATTTT
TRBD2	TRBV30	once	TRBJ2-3	CAWRLAGGADTQYF	TGTGCCTGGAGACTAGCGGGGGGAGCTGATACGCAGTATTTT
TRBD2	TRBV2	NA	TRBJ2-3	CASRERGVTDTQYF	TGTGCCAGCAGGGAGCGGGGGGTCACAGATACGCAGTATTTT
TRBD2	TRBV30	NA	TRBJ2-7	CAWSKSGSNEQYF	TGTGCCTGGAGTAAGAGCGGGAGCAACGAGCAGTACTTC
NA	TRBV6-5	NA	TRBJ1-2	CASRKVGPESGYTF	TGTGCCAGCAGAAAAGTTGGCCCGGAGTCTGGCTACACCTTC
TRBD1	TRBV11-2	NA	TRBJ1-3	CASSTHRGPSGNTIYF	TGTGCCAGCAGCACCCACAGGGGGCCCTCTGGAAACACCATATATTTT
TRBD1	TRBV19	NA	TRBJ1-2	CASFDRAVTRGYTF	TGTGCCAGTTTTGACAGGGCAGTCACAAGGGGCTACACCTTC
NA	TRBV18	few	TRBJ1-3	CASSLKVADDTGNTIYF	TGTGCCAGCTCACTGAAGGTGGCTGATGACACTGGAAACACCATATATTTT
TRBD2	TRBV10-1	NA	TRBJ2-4	CASSSSGSGSKNIQYF	TGCGCCAGCAGTTCTAGCGGGAGCGGGTCCAAAAACATTCAGTACTTC
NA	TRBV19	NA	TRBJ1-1	CASSFAGSQNTEAFF	TGTGCCAGTAGCTTTGCAGGTTCCCAGAACACTGAAGCTTTCTTT
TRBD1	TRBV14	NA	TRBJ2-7	CASSQGTGGYEQYF	TGTGCCAGCAGCCAAGGGACAGGGGGCTACGAGCAGTACTTC
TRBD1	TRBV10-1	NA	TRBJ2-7	CASSEDRGPGEQYF	TGCGCCAGCAGTGAGGACAGGGGCCCGGGAGAGCAGTACTTC
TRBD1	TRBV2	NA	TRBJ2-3	CASSEDRGTDTQYF	TGTGCCAGCAGTGAAGACAGGGGCACGGATACGCAGTATTTT
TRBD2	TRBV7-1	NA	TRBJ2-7	CASSSPLKGRTSGRDVRVVYEQYF	TGTGCCAGCAGCTCTCCCCTCAAGGGCCGGACTAGCGGGAGGGACGTACGAGTGGTCTACGAGCAGTACTTC
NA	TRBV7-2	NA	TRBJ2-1	CASSLALGGAGNEQFF	TGTGCCAGCAGCTTAGCGCTTGGGGGAGCGGGCAATGAGCAGTTCTTC
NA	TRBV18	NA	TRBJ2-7	CASSPAGNSYEQYF	TGTGCCAGCTCACCAGCGGGGAACTCCTACGAGCAGTACTTC
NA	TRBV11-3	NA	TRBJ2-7	CASSHRTAYEQYF	TGTGCCAGCAGCCATCGGACAGCCTACGAGCAGTACTTC
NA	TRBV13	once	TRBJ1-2	CASSLSTGDYGYTF	TGTGCCAGCAGCCTATCGACAGGCGACTATGGCTACACCTTC
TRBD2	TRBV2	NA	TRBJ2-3	CASSEFGRGITDTQYF	TGTGCCAGCAGTGAATTTGGGCGGGGGATCACAGATACGCAGTATTTT